Listed here are 7 T cell receptor beta chains from one sample, sequenced in a study of T cells after yellow fever vaccination. TCRdb itself ran the 5' RACE reads through MiXCR, one entry per CDR3 protein. The data show over 8,000 distinct CDR3 sequences, with 4.5% to 5.5% seen just once and roughly 1.5% held by the top ten. This sample comprised PBMCs, either bulk or a sorted T-cell subset (CD4+, CD8+, memory, or dextramer-sorted; not recorded which), obtained roughly 14 days after the first yellow fever vaccination. The receptors derive from a man younger than 35 who received the YFV17D yellow fever vaccine.

Ten or more counts support this clonotype. The chain joins TRBV7-2 to TRBJ1-1, with no clear D. CDR3 length: 13 residues. The V gene's germline CDR1 is SGHTA and CDR2 FQGNSA. V dropped 1 base and J dropped 4 bases, with 7 bases sitting between them. The CDR3 spells CASSLEGITEAFF. The CDR3 coding sequence is TGTGCCAGCAGCTTAGAAGGGATCACTGAAGCTTTCTTT.

This clonotype is classed as medium-sized. The chain carries TRBV18 and TRBJ2-5; no reliable D call. Per germline, CDR1 KGHSH and CDR2 LQKENI. V shed 0 bases and J shed 2 bases, with 7 bases lying between them. The CDR3 totals 14 residues. The CDR3 DNA reads TGTGCCAGCTCACCACCTTCCAGGCAAGAGACCCAGTACTTC. Amino acids: CASSPPSRQETQYF. The variable domain in full, completed from reference TRBV18 and TRBJ2-5, reads NAGVMQNPRHLVRRRGQEARLRCSPMKGHSHVYWYRQLPEEGLKFMVYLQKENIIDESGMPKERFSAEFPKEGPSILRIQQVVRGDSAAYFCASSPPSRQETQYFGPGTRLLVL.

This clonotype is categorized as medium-sized. The chain uses TRBV6-2 or TRBV6-3 and TRBJ2-7; D is perhaps TRBD2 (6 bases). CDR1 MNHEY and CDR2 SVGEGT come from the germline V gene. Trimming took off 3 bases at V and 0 bases at J, with 6 bases between the two ends. CDR3 size: 13 residues. The chain's CDR3 is CASSYSGSYEQYV. The CDR3, as DNA: TGTGCCAGCAGTTATAGCGGCTCCTACGAGCAGTACGTC.

This clonotype is medium-sized by share. J is TRBJ2-3 and V is TRBV7-2, with D maybe TRBD2 (5 bases). V was clipped by 4 bases and J by 3 bases, with 11 bases between them. CDR3 length: 14 amino acids. In germline, CDR1 is SGHTA, CDR2 FQGNSA. The CDR3 sequence: CASSSGLVTDTQYF. The CDR3 nucleotides read TGTGCCAGCAGCTCGGGGTTGGTGACAGATACGCAGTATTTT.

This clonotype was counted many times. This CDR3 is missing its conserved last phenylalanine or tryptophan, likely due to a read error. The limits of the CDR3 on the DNA are not certain, so only TCRdb's listed CDR3 is given. The rearrangement uses TRBV6-4 and TRBJ2-7; no check of the table's D call, TRBD1, against the DNA was made. Germline V CDR1 and CDR2: MRHNA, SNTAGT. With termini counted, the CDR3 has 14 amino acids. The CDR3 here is CASSGPGQVRSVPS.

This clonotype was seen at least ten times. V and J are TRBV7-2 and TRBJ2-7; D gene ambiguous. The CDR3 length is 16 residues. Germline lookup yields CDR1 SGHTA and CDR2 FQGNSA. The germline V and J ends were trimmed by 1 base and 4 bases, with 17 bases remaining between them. The CDR3 sequence: CASSLVSGSSWYEQYF. In DNA form, the CDR3 reads TGTGCCAGCAGCTTAGTTTCCGGCTCCAGCTGGTACGAGCAGTACTTC.

This clonotype was seen many times. This chain uses TRBV7-6 with TRBJ1-1, with a tentative D call TRBD1 (6 bases). The V end lost 5 bases, the J end lost 6 bases, and 7 bases lay between the germline ends. Germline-derived CDR1 and CDR2 are SGHVS and FNYEAQ. The CDR3 runs to 11 residues. The CDR3 reads CASSQGSEAFF. CDR3 sequence (DNA): TGTGCCAGCAGCCAGGGGTCTGAAGCTTTCTTT.